The 21 T cell receptor beta chains presented below share a single source sample, sequenced in a study of T cell repertoires in ileal Crohn's disease. Produced via immunoSEQ multiplex PCR; TCRdb's table is partial and in-frame only. Counted here are about 30,000 clones, around 80% occurring once; the ten biggest clones make up roughly 6%. Material for sequencing was ileal tissue. All receptors come from an adult with Crohn's disease.

The V and J genes are TRBV11-2 and TRBJ1-1, with a weak D call TRBD1 (6 bases). Germline loops: CDR1 SGHAT, CDR2 FQNNGV. This CDR3 comprises 13 residues. Trimming cost V 0 bases and J 11 bases, with 13 bases left between them. The CDR3 reads CASSLDWAGVAFF. The DNA of the CDR3 is TGTGCCAGCAGCTTAGATTGGGCAGGGGTGGCTTTCTTT.

The rearrangement links TRBV6-4 to TRBJ2-3; 8 bases align to TRBD1. V was pared by 3 bases and J by 2 bases, with 4 bases of the junction left unmatched. The CDR3 runs 15 residues. In germline, CDR1 is MRHNA, CDR2 SNTAGT. CDR3 in amino acids: CASSERTGHTDTQYF. Here the CDR3 DNA reads TGTGCCAGCAGTGAGCGGACAGGGCACACAGATACGCAGTATTTT.

In its sample, this clone was seen once. The chain employs TRBV5-1 and TRBJ2-6; no clear D gene. V dropped 6 bases and J dropped 2 bases, with 6 bases sitting between them. The CDR3 length is 13 residues. CDR1 SGHRS and CDR2 YFSETQ come from the germline V gene. CDR3 sequence reads: CASNSPGANVLTF. The CDR3 region has the DNA TGCGCCAGCAACTCCCCTGGGGCCAACGTCCTGACTTTC.

The V and J genes are TRBV5-1 and TRBJ2-5, with 8 nucleotides matching TRBD1. Unmatched junction bases numbered 9, after V lost 3 bases and J lost 5 bases. This CDR3 comprises 15 residues. Germline V gene data show CDR1 as SGHRS and CDR2 as YFSETQ. In nucleotides, the CDR3 is TGCGCCAGCAGCTGGGGGACAGGCCGAGCGGAGACCCAGTACTTC. It specifies CASSWGTGRAETQYF.

The rearrangement joins TRBV4-3 to TRBJ2-3, with D tentatively TRBD2 (6 bases). Germline CDR1 and CDR2: LGHNA and YSLEER. Trimming took off 4 bases at V and 5 bases at J, with 13 bases between the two ends. The length of the CDR3 is 14 residues. The CDR3 spells CASSLAGMRDTQYF. The CDR3 nucleotides are TGCGCCAGCAGCCTCGCGGGGATGAGAGATACGCAGTATTTT.

The V call is TRBV19, the J call TRBJ1-2; tentative D call: TRBD1 (5 bases). The germline V gene has CDR1 LNHDA and CDR2 SQIVND (reference sequence). The CDR3 length is 18 residues. V was trimmed by 0 bases and J by 2 bases, leaving 19 bases between them. Here the CDR3 DNA reads TGTGCCAGTAGTATAGATGAAACCGGGACTAAGGAAAACTATGGCTACACCTTC. It encodes CASSIDETGTKENYGYTF.

This chain uses TRBV6-1 with TRBJ1-1; weak D call: TRBD1 (5 bases). This CDR3 region has 13 residues. Germline V gene lookup returns CDR1 MNHNS and CDR2 SASEGT. V dropped 8 bases and J dropped 5 bases, with 15 bases sitting between them. The CDR3 reads CASGTAGWTEAFF. The CDR3 DNA is TGTGCCAGCGGTACAGCAGGGTGGACTGAAGCTTTCTTT.

Concerning this clone itself: The same CDR3 arises from other DNA sequences in this sample as well. The chain carries TRBV7-2 and TRBJ2-1, with 9 nucleotides matching TRBD2. Looked up from germline, CDR1 is SGHTA and CDR2 is FQGNSA. V shed 5 bases, J shed 0 bases, and the junction held 5 bases outside the gene matches. The CDR3 extends over 16 amino acids. The CDR3 reads CASSLSGGLSYNEQFF. CDR3 bases: TGTGCCAGCAGCCTTAGCGGGGGCCTCTCCTACAATGAGCAGTTCTTC. The full variable domain, with the rest looked up from reference TRBV7-2 and TRBJ2-1, is GAGVSQSPSNKVTEKGKDVELRCDPISGHTALYWYRQSLGQGLEFLIYFQGNSAPDKSGLPSDRFSAERTGGSVSTLTIQRTQQEDSAVYLCASSLSGGLSYNEQFFGPGTRLTVL.

The CDR3 sequence is CASSPIAAYSGANVLTF. In DNA form, the CDR3 reads TGTGCCAGCAGCCCCATCGCCGCCTACTCTGGGGCCAACGTCCTGACTTTC. The chain has TRBV14 and TRBJ2-6; no clear D. Trimming shortened V by 4 bases and J by 0 bases, and 13 bases separated the two germline ends. CDR1 is SGHDN and CDR2 is FVKESK in the germline V gene. CDR3 length equals 17 residues.

J is TRBJ2-2 and V is TRBV6-6; TRBD1 agrees at 7 bases. V gave up 5 bases and J gave up 1 base; unmatched junction bases: 1. Germline V CDR1 and CDR2: MNHNY, SVGAGI (reference sequence). The CDR3 consists of 14 residues. The CDR3 DNA follows: TGTGCCAGCAGTCGGGACAGGAACACCGGGGAGCTGTTTTTT. Translated, it gives CASSRDRNTGELFF.

Judged by abundance, this clone is medium-sized. The J gene is TRBJ2-7, the V gene TRBV5-6; TRBD2 agrees at 8 bases. Germline V gene data show CDR1 as SGHDT and CDR2 as YYEEEE. This CDR3 spans 14 amino acids. J was trimmed by 4 bases and V by 4 bases; bases with no gene match: 7. CDR3 bases: TGTGCCAGCAGCACCCCGGCTAGCGGGTACGAGCAGTACTTC. This gives the protein CASSTPASGYEQYF. The entire variable domain, with the rest obtained from reference TRBV5-6 and TRBJ2-7, is as follows: DAGVTQSPTHLIKTRGQQVTLRCSPKSGHDTVSWYQQALGQGPQFIFQYYEEEERQRGNFPDRFSGHQFPNYSSELNVNALLLGDSALYLCASSTPASGYEQYFGPGTRLTVT.

The chain has TRBV4-3 and TRBJ1-1; no clear D gene. The CDR3 sequence is 13 residues long. V gave up 4 bases and J gave up 5 bases, with 11 bases separating them. Germline assignment: CDR1 LGHNA and CDR2 YSLEER. The CDR3 bases are TGCGCCAGCAGCCCTGTTCAACAGACTGAAGCTTTCTTT. The encoded protein is CASSPVQQTEAFF.

This clone showed up just once. This sequence joins TRBV10-2 and TRBJ2-7; D gene uncertain. Trimming stripped 2 bases from V and 1 base from J, with 12 bases between. The CDR3 consists of 15 residues. The germline V gene has CDR1 WSHSY and CDR2 SAAADI. Here the CDR3 DNA reads TGCGCCAGCAGTGAGAGCGCCAGCTATTCCTACGAGCAGTACTTC. It specifies CASSESASYSYEQYF.

The chain carries TRBV27 and TRBJ2-3; 9 positions agree with TRBD2. Losses at the gene ends were 8 bases for V and 4 bases for J; bases not matched to a gene: 10. Germline loops: CDR1 MNHEY, CDR2 SMNVEV (reference sequence). CDR3 length equals 15 residues. The CDR3 nucleotides are TGTGCCAGCGGGTATAGCGGGGGAGGCTCAGATACGCAGTATTTT. It codes for CASGYSGGGSDTQYF.

The chain couples TRBV13 to TRBJ2-3; 7 nucleotides line up with TRBD2. V lost 4 bases, J lost 8 bases, and 6 bases stayed unmatched. CDR1 is PRHDT, CDR2 FYEKMQ, per germline (reference sequence). The CDR3 covers 13 residues. The chain's CDR3 is CASSSTASGTQYF. CDR3 nucleotides: TGTGCCAGCAGCTCCACGGCTAGCGGTACGCAGTATTTT.

This chain joins TRBV7-8 and TRBJ1-3; no definite D call. This CDR3 spans 14 amino acids. The germline V gene encodes CDR1 SGHVS and CDR2 FQNEAQ. The V end was cut by 1 base, the J end by 0 bases, with 4 bases between. The CDR3: CASSLGGSGNTIYF. In nucleotides, the CDR3 is TGTGCCAGCAGCTTAGGAGGCTCTGGAAACACCATATATTTT.

The CDR3 is CASSPGQGYREQYF. DNA of the CDR3: TGTGCCAGCAGCCCCGGACAGGGCTATCGCGAGCAGTACTTC. V gene TRBV7-6 combines with J gene TRBJ2-7, with TRBD1 matching 8 bases. The germline gives CDR1 SGHVS, CDR2 FNYEAQ. The CDR3 has 14 residues. Trimming cost V 5 bases and J 6 bases; bases outside gene matches: 9.

For this clone: This sample includes further DNA sequences coding for the same CDR3. The chain joins TRBV10-2 to TRBJ1-1, with no clear D. The germline V gene has CDR1 WSHSY and CDR2 SAAADI. This CDR3 has 15 residues. The germline V and J ends were trimmed by 2 bases and 0 bases, with 10 bases remaining between them. The CDR3 region has the DNA TGCGCCAGCAGTGAGCGGAGGGATTTGAACACTGAAGCTTTCTTT. It yields the protein CASSERRDLNTEAFF.

This chain joins TRBV11-2 and TRBJ2-7; 7 positions match TRBD2. Unmatched junction bases numbered 6, after V lost 1 base and J lost 3 bases. Germline lookup yields CDR1 SGHAT and CDR2 FQNNGV. The CDR3 runs to 15 residues. For the CDR3, the DNA is TGTGCCAGCAGCTTAGGGGGAGGGCTCGGCTACGAGCAGTACTTC. This sequence encodes CASSLGGGLGYEQYF.

V and J are TRBV6-1 and TRBJ2-1, with 10 bases identical to TRBD2. The V gene's germline CDR1 is MNHNS and CDR2 SASEGT. J was trimmed by 6 bases and V by 7 bases; bases with no gene match: 3. The CDR3 has 13 amino acids. The CDR3 DNA follows: TGTGCCAGCACCTTAGCGGGGGGCAATGAGCAGTTCTTC. Its protein product is CASTLAGGNEQFF.

The chain couples TRBV7-9 to TRBJ2-6, with D perhaps matching TRBD1 (6 bases). Germline CDR1 and CDR2: SEHNR and FQNEAQ (reference sequence). V was cut by 2 bases and J by 0 bases, with 11 bases left in between. This CDR3 has 17 residues. DNA of the CDR3: TGTGCCAGCAGCTTAAAGGGACAAATCTCTGGGGCCAACGTCCTGACTTTC. Translated, it gives CASSLKGQISGANVLTF.